A single sample is the source of the 5 T cell receptor beta chains below, sequenced in a study of beta chain features in type 1 diabetes. Overall study results and limits: TCRB CDR3s were moderately but significantly shorter in Type 1 diabetes patients in all four CD4+ subsets.

Which antigens these TCRs recognize remains unknown. As every portion of the isolated RNA was reverse transcribed, the sequencing read expressed TCRB transcripts. Profiling relied on immunoSEQ multiplex PCR, and the TCRdb table lists in-frame clones only, not all of them. Of about 260,000 clones in the sample, just over 20% are singletons; the top ten hold 0.028%. Sequenced: naive CD4+ T cells from blood. The receptors were sampled from a woman between 40 and 50 years old with type 1 diabetes.

This chain connects TRBV28 to TRBJ1-1; D gene uncertain. Germline-derived CDR1 and CDR2 are MDHEN and SYDVKM. The V and J ends lost 6 bases and 5 bases respectively, with 19 bases between them. The CDR3 covers 15 residues. In nucleotides, the CDR3 is TGTGCCAGCAGCGCCCGCAGTTCATGGGAGACTGAAGCTTTCTTT. It yields the protein CASSARSSWETEAFF.

CDR3 sequence: CATSREWRDEQYF. The CDR3 nucleotides read TGTGCCACCAGCAGAGAATGGCGGGACGAGCAGTACTTC. V is TRBV15 and J is TRBJ2-7, with TRBD2 as a possible D gene (5 bases). V was cut by 0 bases and J by 5 bases, with 8 bases left in between. Per germline, CDR1 LNHNV and CDR2 YYDKDF (reference sequence). The CDR3 runs to 13 residues.

The CDR3 region is CASRGGRALYEQYF. The CDR3 region has the DNA TGTGCCAGCAGGGGCGGGAGAGCCTTATACGAGCAGTACTTC. The chain has TRBV27 and TRBJ2-7; 7 nucleotides align to TRBD2. This CDR3 region has 14 residues. V lost 6 bases, J lost 4 bases, and 9 bases stayed unmatched. The germline V gene encodes CDR1 MNHEY and CDR2 SMNVEV (reference sequence).

This chain links TRBV15 with TRBJ2-5; no clear D gene. Germline-derived CDR1 and CDR2 are LNHNV and YYDKDF (reference sequence). V lost 0 bases to trimming and J lost 2 bases, with 4 bases between them. There are 13 residues in the CDR3. The DNA for the CDR3 is TGTGCCACCAGCAGAGATCCGCAAGAGACCCAGTACTTC. Amino acids: CATSRDPQETQYF.

The rearrangement uses TRBV29-1 and TRBJ2-1; D uncertain. Germline V gives CDR1 SQVTM, CDR2 ANQGSEA. There are 15 residues in the CDR3. V gave up 2 bases and J gave up 9 bases, with 20 bases separating them. This chain's CDR3 is CSVERTLDFSAEQFF. Written as DNA, the CDR3 is TGCAGCGTTGAACGAACTCTCGATTTCTCCGCTGAGCAGTTCTTC.